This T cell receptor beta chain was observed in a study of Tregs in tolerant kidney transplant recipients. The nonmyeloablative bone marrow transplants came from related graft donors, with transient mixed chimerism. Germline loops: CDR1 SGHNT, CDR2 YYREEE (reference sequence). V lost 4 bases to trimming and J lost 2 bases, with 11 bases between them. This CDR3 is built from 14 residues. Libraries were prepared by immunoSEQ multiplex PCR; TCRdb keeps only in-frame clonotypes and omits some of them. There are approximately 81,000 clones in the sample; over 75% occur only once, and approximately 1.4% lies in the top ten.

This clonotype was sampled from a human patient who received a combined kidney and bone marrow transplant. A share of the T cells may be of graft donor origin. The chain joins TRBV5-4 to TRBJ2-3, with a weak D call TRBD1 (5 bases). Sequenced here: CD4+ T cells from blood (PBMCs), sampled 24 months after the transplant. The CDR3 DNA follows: TGTGCCAGCAGCCCAGACAGATCCACAGATACGCAGTATTTT. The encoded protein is CASSPDRSTDTQYF.